One sample yielded the 10 T cell receptor beta chains listed below, sequenced in a study of shared clonotypes between healthy human individuals. Here immunoSEQ multiplex PCR was the method, and the copy in TCRdb shows in-frame clones only, minus some. The sample yields over 2 million clones, 92% seen once. The sample comprised naive CD4+ T cells from PBMCs. Subset given: CD45RA+ positively selected. All receptors derive from a man younger than 35 in good health. Some clones in this sample may be carry-over from other donors' samples.

The chain couples TRBV6-5 to TRBJ1-4, with D possibly TRBD1 on 6 matching bases. The V end lost 4 bases, the J end lost 8 bases, and 17 bases lay between the germline ends. Germline V lookup: CDR1 MNHEY, CDR2 SVGAGI. The CDR3 is 15 residues long. CDR3 amino acids: CASSLNRARGEKLFF. CDR3 sequence (DNA): TGTGCCAGCAGTTTGAACAGGGCGCGAGGAGAAAAACTGTTTTTT.

V gene TRBV9 combines with J gene TRBJ2-5, with 8 nucleotides matching TRBD1. V lost 3 bases, J lost 4 bases, and 8 bases stayed unmatched. The V gene's germline CDR1 is SGDLS and CDR2 YYNGEE. This CDR3 is 15 amino acids long. Here the CDR3 DNA reads TGTGCCAGCAGCGAAGGACAGGGCCGCCGAGAGACCCAGTACTTC. It codes for CASSEGQGRRETQYF.

With respect to this clone: This specimen includes other DNA sequences encoding the same CDR3. The genes are TRBV6-5 and TRBJ1-2; no reliable D call. The CDR3 consists of 12 residues. The germline V gene encodes CDR1 MNHEY and CDR2 SVGAGI. V lost 2 bases to trimming and J lost 4 bases, with 5 bases between them. The CDR3 bases are TGTGCCAGCAGTTACGGGAGCTATGGCTACACCTTC. Protein sequence: CASSYGSYGYTF.

CDR3 protein: CASSSPGFSNQPQHF. The CDR3 coding sequence is TGTGCCAGCAGCTCGCCGGGATTTAGCAATCAGCCCCAGCATTTT. This chain joins TRBV7-2 and TRBJ1-5; D remains unclear. Germline-derived CDR1 and CDR2 are SGHTA and FQGNSA. This CDR3 has 15 amino acids. Trimming removed 4 bases from V and 0 bases from J, with 10 bases in between.

The chain carries TRBV5-1 and TRBJ2-5; 9 bases align to TRBD2. CDR3 size: 15 residues. Germline CDR1 is SGHRS and CDR2 is YFSETQ. V dropped 2 bases and J dropped 5; count of bases not matched to a gene: 7. The CDR3 loop reads CASSFLGLAGETQYF. In DNA form, the CDR3 reads TGCGCCAGCAGCTTCCTCGGGCTAGCGGGGGAGACCCAGTACTTC.

This clone has only a few counts. This chain connects TRBV15 to TRBJ1-4, with D uncertain. The CDR3 has 14 amino acids. V dropped 2 bases and J dropped 0 bases, with 4 bases sitting between them. Germline V CDR1 and CDR2: LNHNV, YYDKDF (reference sequence). Here the CDR3 reads CATSRFSTNEKLFF. The CDR3 coding sequence is TGTGCCACCAGCAGATTTTCAACTAATGAAAAACTGTTTTTT. Variable domain in full (rest from reference TRBV15 and TRBJ1-4): DAMVIQNPRYQVTQFGKPVTLSCSQTLNHNVMYWYQQKSSQAPKLLFHYYDKDFNNEADTPDNFQSRRPNTSFCFLDIRSPGLGDTAMYLCATSRFSTNEKLFFGSGTQLSVL.

This clone was recorded a few times. The same CDR3 arises from other DNA sequences in this sample as well. This chain links TRBV5-1 with TRBJ2-3; 15 bases are a match to TRBD2. Germline-derived CDR1 and CDR2 are SGHRS and YFSETQ. The CDR3 length is 18 residues. The V and J ends lost 0 bases and 0 bases, in that order; junction bases with no gene match: 2. The CDR3 spells CASSLGGLAGGSTDTQYF. The CDR3 DNA reads TGCGCCAGCAGCTTGGGAGGACTAGCGGGAGGGAGCACAGATACGCAGTATTTT. The variable domain in full, with the rest retrieved from reference TRBV5-1 and TRBJ2-3, is KAGVTQTPRYLIKTRGQQVTLSCSPISGHRSVSWYQQTPGQGLQFLFEYFSETQRNKGNFPGRFSGRQFSNSRSEMNVSTLELGDSALYLCASSLGGLAGGSTDTQYFGPGTRLTVL.

This clone is a singleton in its sample. The CDR3 DNA is TGTGCCAGCAGCCCACCGGACAGGGGGCTGTCTGAAGCTTTCTTT. Protein: CASSPPDRGLSEAFF. This chain links TRBV27 with TRBJ1-1; TRBD1 matches 11 bases. The CDR3 is made up of 15 amino acids. Losses at the gene ends were 6 bases for V and 6 bases for J; bases not matched to a gene: 9. The germline V gene has CDR1 MNHEY and CDR2 SMNVEV (reference sequence).

The CDR3 DNA reads TGTGCCAGCAGTTTATCGACTGGGGCCCCAGATACGCAGTATTTT. As protein: CASSLSTGAPDTQYF. V gene TRBV27 combines with J gene TRBJ2-3, with a weak D call TRBD1 (5 bases). Germline lookup yields CDR1 MNHEY and CDR2 SMNVEV (reference sequence). The CDR3 is made up of 15 amino acids. Trimming took 0 bases from V and 4 from J, leaving 11 bases between them.

With respect to this clone: The identical CDR3 is also encoded by other nucleotide sequences in the sample. The V gene is TRBV6-6, the J gene TRBJ2-7, with 7 bases aligning to TRBD1. V gave up 4 bases and J gave up 0 bases; unmatched junction bases: 3. The CDR3 is made up of 14 amino acids. The germline V gene encodes CDR1 MNHNY and CDR2 SVGAGI (reference sequence). Here the CDR3 reads CASSSRDSSYEQYF. The CDR3 DNA sequence: TGTGCCAGCAGTTCTCGGGACAGCTCCTACGAGCAGTACTTC.